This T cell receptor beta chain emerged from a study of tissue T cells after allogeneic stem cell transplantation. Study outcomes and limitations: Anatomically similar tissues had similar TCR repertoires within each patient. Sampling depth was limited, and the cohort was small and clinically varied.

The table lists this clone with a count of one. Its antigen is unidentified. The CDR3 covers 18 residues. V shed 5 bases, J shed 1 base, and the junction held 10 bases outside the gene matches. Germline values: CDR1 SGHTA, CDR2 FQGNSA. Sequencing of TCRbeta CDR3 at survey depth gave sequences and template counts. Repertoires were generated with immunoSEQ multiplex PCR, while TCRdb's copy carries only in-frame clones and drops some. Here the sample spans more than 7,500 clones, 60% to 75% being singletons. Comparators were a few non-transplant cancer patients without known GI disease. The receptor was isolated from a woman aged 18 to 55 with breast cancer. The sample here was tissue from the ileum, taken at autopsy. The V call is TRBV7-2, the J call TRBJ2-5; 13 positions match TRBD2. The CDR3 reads CASSTSLTSGGSQETQYF. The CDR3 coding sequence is TGTGCCAGCAGCACTAGCCTGACTAGCGGGGGGTCCCAAGAGACCCAGTACTTC.